Here is one TCR beta chain with its context. This specimen belongs to a study of blood T cell repertoires in COVID-19. Background on the study: The origin of the acute and convalescent COVID-19 samples was the United States, Italy and Spain. T cells, B-cell-depleted T cells, or PBMCs supplied cDNA or gDNA.

Original processing methods: Cell counts per sample came from amplifying reference gene primers. Here immunoSEQ multiplex PCR was the method, and the copy in TCRdb shows in-frame clones only, minus some. V and J calls and clone size follow that table, whereas D and trimming were derived from the DNA. Here the sample spans about 100,000 clones, more than 65% being singletons. The TCR was taken from a woman between 65 and 79 years old with acute or convalescent COVID-19. The sample was peripheral blood.

CDR3 nucleotide sequence: TGTGCCAGCAGTTACGCGGGACAGGGAACTTTTAGCAATCAGCCCCAGCATTTT. This sequence encodes CASSYAGQGTFSNQPQHF. The V call is TRBV6-2 or TRBV6-3, the J call TRBJ1-5; TRBD1 matches 9 bases. Germline V gives CDR1 MNHEY, CDR2 SVGEGT. V was pared by 2 bases and J by 0 bases, with 8 bases of the junction left unmatched. The CDR3 runs to 18 residues.